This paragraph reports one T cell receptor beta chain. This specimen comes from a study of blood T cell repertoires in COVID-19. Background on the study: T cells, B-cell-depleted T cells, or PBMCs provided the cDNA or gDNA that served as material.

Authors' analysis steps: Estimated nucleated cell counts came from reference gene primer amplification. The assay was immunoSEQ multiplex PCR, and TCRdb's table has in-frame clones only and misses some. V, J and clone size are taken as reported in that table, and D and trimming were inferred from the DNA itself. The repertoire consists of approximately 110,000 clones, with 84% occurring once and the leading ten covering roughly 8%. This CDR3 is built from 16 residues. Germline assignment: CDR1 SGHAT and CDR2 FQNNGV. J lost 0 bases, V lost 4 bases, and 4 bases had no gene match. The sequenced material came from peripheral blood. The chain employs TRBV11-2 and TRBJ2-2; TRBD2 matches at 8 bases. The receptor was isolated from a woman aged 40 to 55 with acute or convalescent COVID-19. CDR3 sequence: CASSSPGLANTGELFF. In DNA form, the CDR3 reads TGTGCCAGCAGCTCGCCGGGACTAGCGAACACCGGGGAGCTGTTTTTT. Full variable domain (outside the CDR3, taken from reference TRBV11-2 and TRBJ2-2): EAGVAQSPRYKIIEKRQSVAFWCNPISGHATLYWYQQILGQGPKLLIQFQNNGVVDDSQLPKDRFSAERLKGVDSTLKIQPAKLEDSAVYLCASSSPGLANTGELFFGEGSRLTVL.